The clone carrying this T cell receptor beta chain was picked up one time. Its antigen is currently unknown. These data are taken from a study of cytomegalovirus exposure and HLA in healthy donors. As for the study in general: Of all 400 or so donors who were genotyped, around 82% belonged to the Caucasian-associated ancestry cluster.

The study, taken as a whole, reports: By a later analysis, the bulk of CMV-associated TCR beta chains appeared HLA-restricted. Some public TCRs appeared in many individuals, while most sequences were rare.

Participants comprised healthy donors of bone marrow. In the PCR, 60 Vbeta and 13 Jbeta primers were used. Clones were sequenced by immunoSEQ multiplex PCR, and TCRdb holds only the in-frame ones, with some missing. The profile shows more than 55,000 clones, roughly four fifths of them singletons. The specimen sequenced was PBMCs. The source of this sequence is a human donor in good health.

The CDR3 protein is CASSPRTGKSSPLHF. As DNA, the CDR3 is TGTGCCAGCAGTCCCCGGACAGGGAAGAGTTCACCCCTCCACTTT. The chain uses TRBV2 and TRBJ1-6, with 8 bases lining up with TRBD1. Germline V gene data show CDR1 as SNHLY and CDR2 as FYNNEI. V dropped 5 bases and J dropped 9; count of bases not matched to a gene: 9. This CDR3 spans 15 amino acids.